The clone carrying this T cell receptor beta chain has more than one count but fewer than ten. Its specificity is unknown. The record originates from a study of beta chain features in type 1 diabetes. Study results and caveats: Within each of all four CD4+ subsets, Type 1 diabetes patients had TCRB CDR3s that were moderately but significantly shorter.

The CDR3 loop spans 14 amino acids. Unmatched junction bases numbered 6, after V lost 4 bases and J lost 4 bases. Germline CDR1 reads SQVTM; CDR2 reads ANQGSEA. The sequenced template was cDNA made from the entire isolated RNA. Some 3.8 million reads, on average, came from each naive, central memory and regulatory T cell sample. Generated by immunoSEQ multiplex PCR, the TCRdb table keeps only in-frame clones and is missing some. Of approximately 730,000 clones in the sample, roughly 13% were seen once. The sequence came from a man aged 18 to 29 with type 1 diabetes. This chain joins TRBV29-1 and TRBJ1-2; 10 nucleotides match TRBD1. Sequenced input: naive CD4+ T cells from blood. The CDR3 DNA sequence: TGCAGCGTTGGACAGGGGGCTGGAGTCTATGGCTACACCTTC. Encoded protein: CSVGQGAGVYGYTF.